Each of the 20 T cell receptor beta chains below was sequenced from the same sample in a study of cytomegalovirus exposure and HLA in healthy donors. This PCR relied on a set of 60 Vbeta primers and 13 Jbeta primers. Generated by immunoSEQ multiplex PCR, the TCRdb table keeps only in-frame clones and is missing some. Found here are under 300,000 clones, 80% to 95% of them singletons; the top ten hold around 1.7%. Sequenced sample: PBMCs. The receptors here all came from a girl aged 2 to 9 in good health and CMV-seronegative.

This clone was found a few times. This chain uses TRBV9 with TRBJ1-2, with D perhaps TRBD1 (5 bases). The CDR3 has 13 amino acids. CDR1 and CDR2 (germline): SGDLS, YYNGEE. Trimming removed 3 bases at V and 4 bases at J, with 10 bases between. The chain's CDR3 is CASSGPTVYGYTF. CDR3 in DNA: TGTGCCAGCAGCGGGCCGACAGTCTATGGCTACACCTTC. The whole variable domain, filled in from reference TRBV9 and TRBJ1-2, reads DSGVTQTPKHLITATGQRVTLRCSPRSGDLSVYWYQQSLDQGLQFLIQYYNGEERAKGNILERFSAQQFPDLHSELNLSSLELGDSALYFCASSGPTVYGYTFGSGTRLTVV.

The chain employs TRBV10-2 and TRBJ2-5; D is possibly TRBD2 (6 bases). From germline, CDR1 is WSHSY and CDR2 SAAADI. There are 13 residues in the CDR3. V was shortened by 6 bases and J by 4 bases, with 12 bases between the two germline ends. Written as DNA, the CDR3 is TGCGCCAGCAGCCAGGGACTCGGAGAGACCCAGTACTTC. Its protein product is CASSQGLGETQYF.

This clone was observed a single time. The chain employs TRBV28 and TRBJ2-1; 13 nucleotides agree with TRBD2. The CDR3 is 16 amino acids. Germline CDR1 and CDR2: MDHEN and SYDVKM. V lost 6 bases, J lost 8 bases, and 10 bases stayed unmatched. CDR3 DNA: TGTGCCAGCAGCAGACTAGCGGGGGGCCTTGGGGATGAGCAGTTCTTC. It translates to CASSRLAGGLGDEQFF.

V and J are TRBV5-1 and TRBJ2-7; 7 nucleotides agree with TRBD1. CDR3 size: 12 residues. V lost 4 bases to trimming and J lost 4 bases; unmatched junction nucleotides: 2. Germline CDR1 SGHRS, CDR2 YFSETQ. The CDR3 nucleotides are TGCGCCAGCAGCCCACAGGGGTACGAGCAGTACTTC. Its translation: CASSPQGYEQYF.

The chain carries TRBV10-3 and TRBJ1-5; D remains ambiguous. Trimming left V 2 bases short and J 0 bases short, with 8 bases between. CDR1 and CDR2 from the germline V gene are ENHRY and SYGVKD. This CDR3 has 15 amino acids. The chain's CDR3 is CAISEIQTSNQPQHF. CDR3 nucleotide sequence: TGTGCCATCAGTGAGATACAGACTAGCAATCAGCCCCAGCATTTT.

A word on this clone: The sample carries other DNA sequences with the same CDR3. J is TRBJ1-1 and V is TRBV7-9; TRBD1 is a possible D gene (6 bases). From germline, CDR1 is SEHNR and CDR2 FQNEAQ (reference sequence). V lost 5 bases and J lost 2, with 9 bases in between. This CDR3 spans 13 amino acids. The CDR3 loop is CASSLQGNTEAFF. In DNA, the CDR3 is TGTGCCAGCAGCCTACAGGGTAACACTGAAGCTTTCTTT.

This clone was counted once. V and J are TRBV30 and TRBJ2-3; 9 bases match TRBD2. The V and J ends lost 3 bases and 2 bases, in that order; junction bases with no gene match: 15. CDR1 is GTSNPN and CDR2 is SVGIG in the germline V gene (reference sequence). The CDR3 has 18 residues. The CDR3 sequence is CAWSPTRKTSGPTDTQYF. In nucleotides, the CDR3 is TGTGCCTGGAGCCCAACCCGGAAGACTAGCGGACCCACAGATACGCAGTATTTT.

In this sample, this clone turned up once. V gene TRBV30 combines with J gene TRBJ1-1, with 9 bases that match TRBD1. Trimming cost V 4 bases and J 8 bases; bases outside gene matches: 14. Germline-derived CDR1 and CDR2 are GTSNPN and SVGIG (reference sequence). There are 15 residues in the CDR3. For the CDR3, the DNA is TGTGCCTGGACGGACAGGGGCCTTTCGCCCCCCGAAGCTTTCTTT. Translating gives CAWTDRGLSPPEAFF.

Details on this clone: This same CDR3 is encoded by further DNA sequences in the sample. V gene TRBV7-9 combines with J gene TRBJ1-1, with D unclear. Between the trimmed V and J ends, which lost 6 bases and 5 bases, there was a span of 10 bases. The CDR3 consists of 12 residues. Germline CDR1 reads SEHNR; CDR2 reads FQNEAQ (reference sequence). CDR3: CASSFPRTEAFF. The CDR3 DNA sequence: TGTGCCAGCAGTTTCCCGAGAACTGAAGCTTTCTTT.

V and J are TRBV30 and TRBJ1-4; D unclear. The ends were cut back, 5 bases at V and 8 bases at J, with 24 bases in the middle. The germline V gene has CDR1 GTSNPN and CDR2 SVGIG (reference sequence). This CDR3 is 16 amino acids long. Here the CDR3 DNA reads TGTGCCTGGGCCCACCCTTCATTGCTTAGAGGAGAAAAACTGTTTTTT. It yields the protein CAWAHPSLLRGEKLFF.

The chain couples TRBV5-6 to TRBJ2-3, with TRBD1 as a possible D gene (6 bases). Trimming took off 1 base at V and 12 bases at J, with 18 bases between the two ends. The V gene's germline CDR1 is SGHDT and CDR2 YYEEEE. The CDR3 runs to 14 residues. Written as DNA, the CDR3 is TGTGCCAGCAGCTTGAGTGCGGAACAGGGAACTCAGTATTTT. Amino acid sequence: CASSLSAEQGTQYF.

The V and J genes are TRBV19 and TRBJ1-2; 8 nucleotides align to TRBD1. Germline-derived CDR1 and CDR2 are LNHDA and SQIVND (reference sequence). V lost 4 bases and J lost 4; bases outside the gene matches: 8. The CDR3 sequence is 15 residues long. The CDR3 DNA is TGTGCCAGTAGTACTGGGACAGGCCCTTCCTATGGCTACACCTTC. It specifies CASSTGTGPSYGYTF.

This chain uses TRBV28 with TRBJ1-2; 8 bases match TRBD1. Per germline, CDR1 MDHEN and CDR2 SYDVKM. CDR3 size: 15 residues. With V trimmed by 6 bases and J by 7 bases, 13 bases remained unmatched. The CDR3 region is CASRDQIQGASGYTF. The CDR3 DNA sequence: TGTGCCAGCAGGGACCAGATTCAGGGGGCCAGTGGCTACACCTTC.

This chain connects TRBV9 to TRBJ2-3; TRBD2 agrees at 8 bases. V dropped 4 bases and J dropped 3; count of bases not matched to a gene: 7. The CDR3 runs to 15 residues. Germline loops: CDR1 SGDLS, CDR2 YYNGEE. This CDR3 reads CASSLSGGRTDTQYF. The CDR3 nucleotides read TGTGCCAGCAGCCTCTCGGGGGGGAGGACAGATACGCAGTATTTT.

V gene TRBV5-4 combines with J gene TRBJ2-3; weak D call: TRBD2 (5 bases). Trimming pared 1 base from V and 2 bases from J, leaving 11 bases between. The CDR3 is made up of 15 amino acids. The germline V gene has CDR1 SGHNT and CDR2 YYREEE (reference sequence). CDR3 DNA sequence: TGTGCCAGCAGCTTGAGGGAGTCGAACACAGATACGCAGTATTTT. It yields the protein CASSLRESNTDTQYF.

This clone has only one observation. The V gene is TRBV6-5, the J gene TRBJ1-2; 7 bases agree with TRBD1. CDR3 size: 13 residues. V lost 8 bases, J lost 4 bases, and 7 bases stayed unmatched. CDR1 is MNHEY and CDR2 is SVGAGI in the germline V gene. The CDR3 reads CASGWDRAYGYTF. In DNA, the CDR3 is TGTGCCAGCGGGTGGGACAGAGCCTATGGCTACACCTTC.

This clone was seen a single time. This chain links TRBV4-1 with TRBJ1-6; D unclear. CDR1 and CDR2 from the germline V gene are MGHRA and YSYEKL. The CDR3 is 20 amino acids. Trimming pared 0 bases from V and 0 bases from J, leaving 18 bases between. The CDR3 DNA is TGCGCCAGCAGCCAAGATGTGGCAGTCCAAGGGAGCTCCTATAATTCACCCCTCCACTTT. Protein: CASSQDVAVQGSSYNSPLHF.

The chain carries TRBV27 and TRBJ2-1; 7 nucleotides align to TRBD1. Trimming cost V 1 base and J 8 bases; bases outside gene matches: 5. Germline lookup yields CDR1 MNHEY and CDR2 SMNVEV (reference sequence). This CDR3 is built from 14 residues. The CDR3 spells CASSLYRGSDEQFF. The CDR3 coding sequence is TGTGCCAGCAGTTTATACAGGGGCTCGGATGAGCAGTTCTTC.

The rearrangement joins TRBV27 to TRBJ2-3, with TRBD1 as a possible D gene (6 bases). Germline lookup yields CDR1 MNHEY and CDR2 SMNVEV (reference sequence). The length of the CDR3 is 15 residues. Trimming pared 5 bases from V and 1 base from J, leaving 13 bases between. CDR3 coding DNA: TGTGCCAGCAGTCCCCACAGGGCAGGCACAGATACGCAGTATTTT. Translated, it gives CASSPHRAGTDTQYF.

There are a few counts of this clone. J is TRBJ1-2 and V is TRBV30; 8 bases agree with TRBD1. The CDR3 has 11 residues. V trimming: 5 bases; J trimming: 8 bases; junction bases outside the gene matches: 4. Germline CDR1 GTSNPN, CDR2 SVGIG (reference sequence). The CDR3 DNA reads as TGTGCCTGGGACAGGGGCGGCGGCTACACCTTC. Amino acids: CAWDRGGGYTF.